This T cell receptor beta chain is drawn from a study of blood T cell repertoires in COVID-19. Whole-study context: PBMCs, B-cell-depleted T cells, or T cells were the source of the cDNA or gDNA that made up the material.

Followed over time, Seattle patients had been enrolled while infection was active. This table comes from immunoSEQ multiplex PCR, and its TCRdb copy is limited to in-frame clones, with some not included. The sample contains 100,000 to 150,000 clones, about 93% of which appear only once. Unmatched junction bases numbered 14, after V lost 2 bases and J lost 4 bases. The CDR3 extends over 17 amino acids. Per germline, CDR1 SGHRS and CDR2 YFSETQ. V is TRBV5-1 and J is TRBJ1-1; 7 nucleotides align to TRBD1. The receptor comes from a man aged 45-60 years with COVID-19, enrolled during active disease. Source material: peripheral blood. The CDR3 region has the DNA TGCGCCAGCAGCTTATTCCGGGACAGTGAACATCGCACTGAAGCTTTCTTT. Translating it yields CASSLFRDSEHRTEAFF.